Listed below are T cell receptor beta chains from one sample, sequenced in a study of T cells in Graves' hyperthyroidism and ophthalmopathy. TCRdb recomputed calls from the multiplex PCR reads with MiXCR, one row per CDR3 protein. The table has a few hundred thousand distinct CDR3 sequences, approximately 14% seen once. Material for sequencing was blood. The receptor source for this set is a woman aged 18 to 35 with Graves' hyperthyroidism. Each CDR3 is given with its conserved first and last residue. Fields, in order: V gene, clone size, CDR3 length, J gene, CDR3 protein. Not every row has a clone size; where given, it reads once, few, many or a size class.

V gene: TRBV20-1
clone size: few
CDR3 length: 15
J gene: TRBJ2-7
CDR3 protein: CSATPWGSPTYEQYF

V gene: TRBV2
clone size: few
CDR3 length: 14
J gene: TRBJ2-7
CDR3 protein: CASSRREGSYEQYF

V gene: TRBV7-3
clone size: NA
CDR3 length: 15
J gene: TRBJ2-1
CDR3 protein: CASSTFGGSYNEQFF

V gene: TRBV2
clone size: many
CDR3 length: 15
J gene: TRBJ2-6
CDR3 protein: CASEDRGSGANVLTF

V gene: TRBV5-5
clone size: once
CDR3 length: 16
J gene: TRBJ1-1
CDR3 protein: CASSLETGGRNTEAFF

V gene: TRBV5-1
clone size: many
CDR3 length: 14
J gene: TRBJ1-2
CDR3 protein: CASSLGGRDNGYTF

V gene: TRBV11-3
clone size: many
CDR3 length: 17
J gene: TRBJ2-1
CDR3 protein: CASSLAGRPSSYNEQFF

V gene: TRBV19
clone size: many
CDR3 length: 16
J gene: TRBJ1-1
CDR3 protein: CASIRTGGRLNTEAFF

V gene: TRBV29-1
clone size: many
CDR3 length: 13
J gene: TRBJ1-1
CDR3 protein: CSVGRDRGTEAFF

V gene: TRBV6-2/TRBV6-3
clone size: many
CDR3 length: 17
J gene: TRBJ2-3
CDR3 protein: CASSYSTSGSSSDTQYF

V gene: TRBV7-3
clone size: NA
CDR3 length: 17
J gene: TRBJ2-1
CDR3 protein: CASSPQGTSGRAGEQFF

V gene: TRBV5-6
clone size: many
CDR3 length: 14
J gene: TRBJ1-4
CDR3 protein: CASSRQGVNEKLFF

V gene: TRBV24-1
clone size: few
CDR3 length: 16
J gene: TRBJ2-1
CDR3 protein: CATSDPGQGPYNEQFF

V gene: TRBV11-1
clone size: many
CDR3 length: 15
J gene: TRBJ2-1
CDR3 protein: CASSLGFSSYNEQFF

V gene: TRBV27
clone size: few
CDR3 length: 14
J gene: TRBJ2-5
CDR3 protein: CATRGGESGETQYF

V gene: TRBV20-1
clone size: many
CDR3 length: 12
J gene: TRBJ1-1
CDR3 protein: CSAPPLGTEAFF

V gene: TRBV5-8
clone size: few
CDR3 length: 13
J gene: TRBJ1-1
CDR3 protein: CASSEDTNTEAFF

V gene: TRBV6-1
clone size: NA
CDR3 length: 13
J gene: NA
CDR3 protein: CASSRPIPYEQFF

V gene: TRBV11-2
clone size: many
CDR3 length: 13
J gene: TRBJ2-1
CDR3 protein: CASSLDQGGGQFF

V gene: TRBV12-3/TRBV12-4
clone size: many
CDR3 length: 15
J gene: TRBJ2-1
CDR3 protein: CASRETSGSQDEQFF

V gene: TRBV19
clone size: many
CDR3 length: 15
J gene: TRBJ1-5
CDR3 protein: CASSILTGSNQPQHF

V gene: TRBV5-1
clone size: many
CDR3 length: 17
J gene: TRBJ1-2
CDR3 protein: CASSLEVDNLYSYGYTF

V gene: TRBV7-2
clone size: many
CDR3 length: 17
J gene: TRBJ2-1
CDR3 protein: CASSLTTGLAGGNEQFF

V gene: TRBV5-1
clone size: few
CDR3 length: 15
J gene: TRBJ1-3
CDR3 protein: CASSPTQGPGNTIYF

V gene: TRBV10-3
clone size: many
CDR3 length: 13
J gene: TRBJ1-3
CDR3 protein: CAIREASGNTIYF

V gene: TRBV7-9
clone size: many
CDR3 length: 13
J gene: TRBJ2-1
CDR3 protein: CAKRDRGYNEQFF

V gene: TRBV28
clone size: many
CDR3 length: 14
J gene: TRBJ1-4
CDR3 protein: CASRGTGNNEKLFF

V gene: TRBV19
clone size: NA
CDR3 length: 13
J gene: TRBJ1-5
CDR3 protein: CASNQGGDQPQHF

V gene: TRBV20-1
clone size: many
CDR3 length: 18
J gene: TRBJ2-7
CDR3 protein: CSAHNPRDRGYDSYEQYF

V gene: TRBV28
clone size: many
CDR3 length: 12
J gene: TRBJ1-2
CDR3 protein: CASLGTVYGYTF

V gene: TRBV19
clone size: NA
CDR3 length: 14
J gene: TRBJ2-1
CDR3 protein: CASSGPTSYNEQFF

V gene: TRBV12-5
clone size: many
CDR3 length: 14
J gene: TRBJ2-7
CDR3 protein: CASGLIQGGNEQYF

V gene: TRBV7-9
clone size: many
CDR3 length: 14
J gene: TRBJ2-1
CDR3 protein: CASSLSGGWNEQFF

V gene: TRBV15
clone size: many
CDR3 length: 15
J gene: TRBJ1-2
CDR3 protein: CATSTGPGTGAGYTF

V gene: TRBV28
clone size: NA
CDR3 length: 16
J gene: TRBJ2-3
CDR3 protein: CASSPGDTTSTDTQYF

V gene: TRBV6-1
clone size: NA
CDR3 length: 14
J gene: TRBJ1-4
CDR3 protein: CASSRDRGGEKLLF

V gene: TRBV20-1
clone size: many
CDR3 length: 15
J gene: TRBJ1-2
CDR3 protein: CSARPPPARDYGYTF

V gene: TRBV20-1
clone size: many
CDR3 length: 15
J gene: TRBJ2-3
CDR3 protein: CSAISGTGGTDTQYF

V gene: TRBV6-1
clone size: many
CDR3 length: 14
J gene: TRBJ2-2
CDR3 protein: CASTPTLQTGELFF

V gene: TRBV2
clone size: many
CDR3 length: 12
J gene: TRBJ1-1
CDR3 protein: CASSARGGEAFF

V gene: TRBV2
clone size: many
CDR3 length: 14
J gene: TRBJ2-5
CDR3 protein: CASSGDSYQETQYF

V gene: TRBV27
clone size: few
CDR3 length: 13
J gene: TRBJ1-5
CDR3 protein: CASSMQGNQPQHF

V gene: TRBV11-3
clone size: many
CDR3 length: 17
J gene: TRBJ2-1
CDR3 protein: CASSLVGLSPKYNEQFF

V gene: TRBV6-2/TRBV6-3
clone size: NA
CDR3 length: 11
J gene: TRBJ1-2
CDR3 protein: CASSSTNGYTF

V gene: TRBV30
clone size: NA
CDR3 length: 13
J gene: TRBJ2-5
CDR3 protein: CAWSGSGEETQYF

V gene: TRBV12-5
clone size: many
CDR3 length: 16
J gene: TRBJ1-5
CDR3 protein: CASGFSAGTSNQPQHF

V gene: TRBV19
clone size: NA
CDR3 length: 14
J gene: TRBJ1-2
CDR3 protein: CASRRTGNNYGYTF

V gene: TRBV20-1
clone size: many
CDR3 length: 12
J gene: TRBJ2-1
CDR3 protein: CSPQFTYNEQFF

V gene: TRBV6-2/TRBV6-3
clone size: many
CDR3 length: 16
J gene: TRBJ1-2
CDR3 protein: CASSYSLRERARGYTF

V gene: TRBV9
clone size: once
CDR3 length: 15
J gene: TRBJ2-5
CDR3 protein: CASSTRGGSQETQYF